This T cell receptor (beta chain) was retrieved from a study of blood T cell repertoires in COVID-19. As for the study in general: Sites across the United States, Italy and Spain contributed samples from acute and convalescent COVID-19. In each case, the material was cDNA or gDNA derived from T cells, B-cell-depleted T cells, or PBMCs.

Under the authors' procedure: Amplification with reference gene primers provided the estimates of nucleated cell counts. Using immunoSEQ multiplex PCR, the repertoire was profiled, and TCRdb retains in-frame clones only, with some absent. That table supplies the V and J calls and clone size; D and trimming were determined from the DNA. The sample consists of over 300,000 clones, roughly 90% of them appearing once. With V trimmed by 0 bases and J by 6 bases, 4 bases remained unmatched. The CDR3 contains 15 residues. The germline V gene has CDR1 LNHDA and CDR2 SQIVND (reference sequence). The clonotype comes from a young man who had recovered from COVID-19. The chain is built from TRBV19 and TRBJ1-4, with TRBD1 identical over 7 bases. The sample consisted of peripheral blood. CDR3 coding DNA: TGTGCCAGTAGTATAGATGGAGGACAGGATGAAAAACTGTTTTTT. It is translated as CASSIDGGQDEKLFF.